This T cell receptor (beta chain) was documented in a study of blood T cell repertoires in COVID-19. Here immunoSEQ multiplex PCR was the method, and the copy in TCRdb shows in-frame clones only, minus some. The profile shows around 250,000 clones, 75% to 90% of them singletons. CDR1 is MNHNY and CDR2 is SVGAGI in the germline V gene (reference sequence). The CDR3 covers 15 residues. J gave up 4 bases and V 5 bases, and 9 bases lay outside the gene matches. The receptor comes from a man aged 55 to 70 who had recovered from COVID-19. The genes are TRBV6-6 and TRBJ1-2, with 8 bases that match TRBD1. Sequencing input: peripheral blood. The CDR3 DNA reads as TGTGCCAGCAGTACAAAGACAGGGGTGATCTATGGCTACACCTTC. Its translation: CASSTKTGVIYGYTF.